This TCR beta chain comes out of a study of long-term antiretroviral therapy in people with HIV. Germline assignment: CDR1 MDHEN and CDR2 SYDVKM. There are 14 residues in the CDR3. With V trimmed by 10 bases and J by 3 bases, 9 bases remained unmatched. Run at survey level, the immunoSEQ assay was version v3.0. Profiling relied on immunoSEQ multiplex PCR, and the TCRdb table lists in-frame clones only, not all of them. The profile shows about 21,000 clones, approximately 90% of them singletons. This TCR came from a man aged 55 to 70 with HIV. The chain employs TRBV28 and TRBJ2-1; TRBD2 matches at 7 bases. Source: unsorted PBMCs, taken 2.3 years after starting antiretroviral therapy. The CDR3, as DNA: TGTGCCACCATCGGAGCGGGGAGCTACAATGAGCAGTTCTTC. This gives the protein CATIGAGSYNEQFF.